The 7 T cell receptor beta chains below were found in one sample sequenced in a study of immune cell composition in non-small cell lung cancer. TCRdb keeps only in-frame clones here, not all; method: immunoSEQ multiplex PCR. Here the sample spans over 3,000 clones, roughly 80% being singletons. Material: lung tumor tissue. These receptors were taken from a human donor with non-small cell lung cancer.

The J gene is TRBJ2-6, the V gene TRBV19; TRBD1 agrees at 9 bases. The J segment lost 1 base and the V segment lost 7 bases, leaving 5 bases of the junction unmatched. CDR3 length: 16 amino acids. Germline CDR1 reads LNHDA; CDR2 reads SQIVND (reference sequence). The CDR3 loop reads CASNQGQGSGANVLTF. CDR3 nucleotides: TGTGCCAGTAATCAGGGACAGGGTTCTGGGGCCAACGTCCTGACTTTC. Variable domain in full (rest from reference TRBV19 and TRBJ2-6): DGGITQSPKYLFRKEGQNVTLSCEQNLNHDAMYWYRQDPGQGLRLIYYSQIVNDFQKGDIAEGYSVSREKKESFPLTVTSAQKNPTAFYLCASNQGQGSGANVLTFGAGSRLTVL.

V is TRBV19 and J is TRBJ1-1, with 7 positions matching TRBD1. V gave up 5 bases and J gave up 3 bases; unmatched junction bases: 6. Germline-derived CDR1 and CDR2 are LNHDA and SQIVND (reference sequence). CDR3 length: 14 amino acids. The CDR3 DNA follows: TGTGCCAGTAGTTGGGACAGCCGGGACACTGAAGCTTTCTTT. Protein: CASSWDSRDTEAFF. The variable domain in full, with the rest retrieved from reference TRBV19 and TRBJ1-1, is DGGITQSPKYLFRKEGQNVTLSCEQNLNHDAMYWYRQDPGQGLRLIYYSQIVNDFQKGDIAEGYSVSREKKESFPLTVTSAQKNPTAFYLCASSWDSRDTEAFFGQGTRLTVV.

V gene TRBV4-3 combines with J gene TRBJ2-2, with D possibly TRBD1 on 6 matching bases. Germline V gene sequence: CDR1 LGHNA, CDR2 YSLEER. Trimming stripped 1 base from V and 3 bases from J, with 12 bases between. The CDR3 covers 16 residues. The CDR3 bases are TGCGCCAGCAGCCAAGTCTCGTACAGGGACACCGGGGAGCTGTTTTTT. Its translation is CASSQVSYRDTGELFF.

CDR3 amino acids: CATQTPTRTDTQYF. The CDR3 region has the DNA TGTGCCACCCAGACACCAACCCGCACAGATACGCAGTATTTT. The chain combines TRBV19 with TRBJ2-3; the D is unclear. CDR1 and CDR2 from the germline V gene are LNHDA and SQIVND (reference sequence). The germline V and J ends were trimmed by 10 bases and 1 base, with 15 bases remaining between them. The CDR3 loop spans 14 amino acids.

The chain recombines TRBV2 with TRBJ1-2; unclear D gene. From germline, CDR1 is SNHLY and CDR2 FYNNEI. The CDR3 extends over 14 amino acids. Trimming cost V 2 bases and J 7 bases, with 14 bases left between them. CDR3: CASSEMGGSSGYTF. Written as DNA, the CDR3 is TGTGCCAGCAGTGAAATGGGCGGGTCCAGTGGCTACACCTTC.

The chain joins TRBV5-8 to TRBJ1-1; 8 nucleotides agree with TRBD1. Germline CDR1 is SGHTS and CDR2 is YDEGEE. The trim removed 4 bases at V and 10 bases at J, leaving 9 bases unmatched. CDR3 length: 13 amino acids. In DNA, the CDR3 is TGTGCCAGCAGCGACCGACAGGGGTTAAGAGCTTTCTTT. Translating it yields CASSDRQGLRAFF. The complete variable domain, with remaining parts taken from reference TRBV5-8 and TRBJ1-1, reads EAGVTQSPTHLIKTRGQQATLRCSPISGHTSVYWYQQALGLGLQFLLWYDEGEERNRGNFPPRFSGRQFPNYSSELNVNALELEDSALYLCASSDRQGLRAFFGQGTRLTVV.

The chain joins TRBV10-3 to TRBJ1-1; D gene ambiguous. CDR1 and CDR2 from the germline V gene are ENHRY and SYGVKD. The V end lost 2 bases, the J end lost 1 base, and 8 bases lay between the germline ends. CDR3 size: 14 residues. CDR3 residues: CAISEEQPNTEAFF. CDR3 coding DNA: TGTGCCATCAGTGAGGAACAGCCGAACACTGAAGCTTTCTTT.